The next 17 T cell receptor beta chains were all read from a single sample in a study of blood T cells in healthy people across ages. PCR was performed a second time for about 7 to 12 cycles using a sample-barcoded 5' primer and a J-beta primer mix. TCRdb itself ran the 5' RACE reads through MiXCR, one entry per CDR3 protein. The sample yields 550,000 to 750,000 distinct CDR3 sequences, over 20% seen once. Specimen: blood. These receptors originate from a man aged 70-80 years in good health.

V is TRBV28 and J is TRBJ2-3; TRBD2 matches 7 bases. CDR3 length: 16 amino acids. The germline V gene encodes CDR1 MDHEN and CDR2 SYDVKM. V shed 6 bases, J shed 3 bases, and the junction held 12 bases outside the gene matches. CDR3: CASSQGLDFGTDTQYF. The CDR3 nucleotides are TGTGCCAGCAGCCAAGGACTAGACTTCGGTACAGATACGCAGTATTTT.

The gene calls are TRBV27 and TRBJ2-7; TRBD2 matches at 10 bases. The CDR3 runs to 18 residues. J gave up 3 bases and V 4 bases, and 15 bases lay outside the gene matches. Germline lookup yields CDR1 MNHEY and CDR2 SMNVEV (reference sequence). CDR3 region: CASSSSGRAAGALYEQYF. The CDR3 DNA reads as TGTGCCAGCAGTTCCAGCGGGAGGGCTGCCGGGGCCCTCTACGAGCAGTACTTC.

Concerning this clonotype itself: The junction differs from germline at one of its ends, possibly a read error. The rearrangement uses TRBV18 and TRBJ2-1; 10 bases agree with TRBD2. CDR1 and CDR2 (germline): KGHSH, LQKENI. CDR3 length: 15 residues. CDR3 nucleotides: TGTACCAGCTCCAAGGGACTAGCGCCATACAATGAGCAGTTCTTC. Translating it yields CTSSKGLAPYNEQFF.

The chain joins TRBV20-1 to TRBJ2-1; TRBD2 aligns across 11 bases. CDR1 is DFQATT and CDR2 is SNEGSKA in the germline V gene (reference sequence). V gave up 3 bases and J gave up 10 bases; unmatched junction bases: 8. This CDR3 has 14 residues. For the CDR3, the DNA is TGCAGTGCTAGCCTGACTAGCGGGACGGGGGAGCAGTTCTTC. Amino acid sequence: CSASLTSGTGEQFF.

This chain connects TRBV7-2 to TRBJ1-1; 12 nucleotides agree with TRBD1. Per germline, CDR1 SGHTA and CDR2 FQGNSA. With V trimmed by 2 bases and J by 7 bases, 5 bases remained unmatched. The CDR3 sequence is 15 residues long. DNA for the CDR3: TGTGCCAGCAGCTTACAGGGACAGGGGGCAGATGAAGCTTTCTTT. As protein: CASSLQGQGADEAFF.

In the case of this clonotype: The conserved final phenylalanine or tryptophan is absent from the CDR3, which likely points to a read error. V is TRBV20-1 and J is TRBJ2-7; a possible D gene is TRBD2 (6 bases). Trimming left V 1 base short and J 5 bases short, with 18 bases between. Germline assignment: CDR1 DFQATT and CDR2 SNEGSKA (reference sequence). CDR3 length: 15 amino acids. The CDR3 bases are TGCAGTGCTAGAGTGGGAGGAACTGCCCTCGACGAGCAGTACCTC. Translated: CSARVGGTALDEQYL.

The V and J genes are TRBV5-1 and TRBJ2-5; 9 nucleotides line up with TRBD2. The DNA end favors TRBJ2-7, so the J call may be wrong. This CDR3 region has 16 residues. Germline V gene data show CDR1 as SGHRS and CDR2 as YFSETQ. CDR3 protein: CASSLEPAGGSYEQYF. The CDR3 DNA reads TGCGCCAGCAGCTTGGAACCAGCGGGAGGTTCCTACGAGCAGTACTTC.

This clonotype has a handful of counts. The J gene is TRBJ2-1, the V gene TRBV5-1, with D possibly being TRBD2 (6 bases). The CDR3 runs to 15 residues. The V end lost 5 bases, the J end lost 5 bases, and 17 bases lay between the germline ends. The germline gives CDR1 SGHRS, CDR2 YFSETQ. The CDR3 region has the DNA TGCGCCAGCAGGGACGGGAGAGGATGGGACAATGAGCAGTTCTTC. Protein sequence: CASRDGRGWDNEQFF.

The V and J genes are TRBV20-1 and TRBJ2-1, with D hard to call. The CDR3 runs 13 residues. With 3 bases removed from V and 4 bases from J, the gap between germline ends came to 10 bases. The germline V gene has CDR1 DFQATT and CDR2 SNEGSKA (reference sequence). The CDR3 sequence is CSASVQRYNEQFF. The DNA for the CDR3 is TGCAGTGCTAGTGTTCAGAGGTACAATGAGCAGTTCTTC.

V and J are TRBV9 and TRBJ2-1; 10 nucleotides agree with TRBD2. Trimming took 3 bases from V and 9 from J; bases not matched to a gene: 9. The CDR3 runs to 15 residues. The germline V gene has CDR1 SGDLS and CDR2 YYNGEE. CDR3 DNA sequence: TGTGCCAGCAGCGACGGGGGACTAGCGATCAGTGAGCAGTTCTTC. Protein product: CASSDGGLAISEQFF.

This clonotype has only a few counts. V and J are TRBV3-1 and TRBJ2-2; a weak D match, TRBD1 (5 bases). Germline-derived CDR1 and CDR2 are LGHDT and YNNKEL (reference sequence). The CDR3 sequence is 16 residues long. Trimming left V 0 bases short and J 7 bases short, with 15 bases between. The CDR3 nucleotides are TGTGCCAGCAGCCAAGATGGGGCTAGTAGAGGCGGGGAGCTGTTTTTT. It translates to CASSQDGASRGGELFF.

The rearrangement links TRBV25-1 to TRBJ2-1; maybe TRBD2 (6 bases). Germline assignment: CDR1 MGHDK and CDR2 SYGVNS. This CDR3 comprises 15 residues. V gave up 3 bases and J gave up 3 bases, with 12 bases separating them. CDR3 protein: CASSEAGPIYNEQFF. The CDR3 DNA reads as TGTGCCAGCAGTGAGGCGGGGCCGATCTACAATGAGCAGTTCTTC. Full variable domain (missing parts from reference TRBV25-1 and TRBJ2-1): EADIYQTPRYLVIGTGKKITLECSQTMGHDKMYWYQQDPGMELHLIHYSYGVNSTEKGDLSSESTVSRIRTEHFPLTLESARPSHTSQYLCASSEAGPIYNEQFFGPGTRLTVL.

This clonotype was seen a few times. The chain links TRBV12-3 or TRBV12-4 to TRBJ1-5; D gene uncertain. CDR3 length equals 12 residues. Trimming shortened V by 7 bases and J by 1 base, and 5 bases separated the two germline ends. This chain's CDR3 is CASKRSNQPQHF. In nucleotides, the CDR3 is TGTGCCAGCAAGAGGAGCAATCAGCCCCAGCATTTT.

This clonotype was seen more than once but under ten times. The chain has TRBV5-1 and TRBJ1-1; 9 bases match TRBD1. The V gene end was trimmed by 0 bases and the J gene end by 8 bases; junction bases not matched to a gene: 8. This CDR3 has 15 amino acids. In germline, CDR1 is SGHRS, CDR2 YFSETQ. CDR3 region: CASSLGDRDRVEAFF. The CDR3 coding sequence is TGCGCCAGCAGCTTGGGAGACCGGGACAGGGTAGAAGCTTTCTTT.

In this sample, this clonotype turned up many times. The chain combines TRBV5-1 with TRBJ2-3; D ambiguous. Trimming took off 1 base at V and 2 bases at J, with 8 bases between the two ends. Germline lookup yields CDR1 SGHRS and CDR2 YFSETQ. The CDR3 loop spans 14 amino acids. Here the CDR3 reads CASSLWVNTDTQYF. The DNA for the CDR3 is TGCGCCAGCAGCTTGTGGGTGAACACAGATACGCAGTATTTT.

This clonotype has a handful of counts. This chain links TRBV9 with TRBJ2-7; D not certain. The CDR3 covers 13 residues. CDR1 and CDR2 from the germline V gene are SGDLS and YYNGEE. Trimming stripped 4 bases from V and 6 bases from J, with 14 bases between. CDR3 sequence (DNA): TGTGCCAGCAGCCTCACGACTGTCGGCGAGCAGTACTTC. Translating it yields CASSLTTVGEQYF.

This clonotype came up many times. The chain links TRBV18 to TRBJ2-5; 7 nucleotides line up with TRBD2. CDR1 is KGHSH, CDR2 LQKENI, per germline. The CDR3 consists of 14 residues. The V and J ends lost 6 bases and 3 bases, in that order; junction bases with no gene match: 7. The CDR3 loop is CASSLGRAEETQYF. The CDR3 bases are TGTGCCAGCTCCCTTGGGAGGGCAGAAGAGACCCAGTACTTC.